The 28 T cell receptor beta chains reported below all come from one sample, sequenced in a study of identical twins. MiXCR was run by TCRdb on the 5' RACE reads, yielding one entry per CDR3 protein. The data show hundreds of thousands of distinct CDR3 sequences, 6.5% to 9.5% seen once. These data were also reused for a study on yellow fever vaccine responses in identical twins.

The sample consisted of memory (CD45RO+) T cells sorted from blood. The source of these receptors is a woman aged 18 to 35 in good health.

This clonotype appeared a few times. The rearrangement links TRBV7-8 to TRBJ2-3; 16 nucleotides line up with TRBD2. CDR1 is SGHVS, CDR2 FQNEAQ, per germline. There are 19 residues in the CDR3. The ends lost 5 bases at V and 0 bases at J; junction bases unmatched: 8. The CDR3 here is CASSRNGGLAGGSTDTQYF. DNA of the CDR3: TGTGCCAGCAGCCGAAACGGGGGACTAGCGGGGGGGAGCACAGATACGCAGTATTTT.

This clonotype occurred many times. This sequence joins TRBV12-3 or TRBV12-4 and TRBJ1-2; no clear D. The CDR3 length is 14 residues. Trimming left V 1 base short and J 2 bases short, with 8 bases between. CDR3 residues: CASSLGPYNYGYTF. DNA for the CDR3: TGTGCCAGCAGTTTAGGCCCGTACAACTATGGCTACACCTTC.

This clonotype appeared many times. The rearrangement uses TRBV5-1 and TRBJ2-5; no reliable D call. CDR1 is SGHRS and CDR2 is YFSETQ in the germline V gene. This CDR3 has 13 amino acids. V lost 1 base and J lost 3, with 7 bases in between. The CDR3 here is CASSLHQKETQYF. Here the CDR3 DNA reads TGCGCCAGCAGCTTGCACCAGAAAGAGACCCAGTACTTC.

This clonotype was seen a few times. V is TRBV24-1 and J is TRBJ2-5, with 7 nucleotides matching TRBD1. The CDR3 runs 15 residues. Germline trimming cut 4 bases from V and 7 bases from J; bases unmatched to any gene: 11. Germline V gene data show CDR1 as KGHDR and CDR2 as SFDVKD. The CDR3 protein is CATSDSSWSGGTQYF. CDR3 nucleotide sequence: TGTGCCACCAGTGACTCCTCTTGGTCAGGGGGGACCCAGTACTTC.

The CDR3 reads CASSYGGGARKYGYTF. The CDR3 bases are TGTGCCAGCAGTTATGGTGGGGGGGCGCGAAAATATGGCTACACCTTC. The genes are TRBV6-5 and TRBJ1-2; D may be TRBD1 (6 bases). V was shortened by 3 bases and J by 5 bases, with 19 bases between the two germline ends. Germline assignment: CDR1 MNHEY and CDR2 SVGAGI. The CDR3 runs 16 residues.

The V and J genes are TRBV3-1 and TRBJ2-2, with 7 positions matching TRBD1. The V segment lost 5 bases and the J segment 5 bases; nucleotides outside the gene matches: 8. The V gene's germline CDR1 is LGHDT and CDR2 YNNKEL (reference sequence). CDR3 length equals 15 residues. The DNA for the CDR3 is TGTGCCAGCAGCTTCCAGACAGGGAATACCGGGGAGCTGTTTTTT. Translation gives CASSFQTGNTGELFF.

This clonotype was picked up many times. This sequence joins TRBV6-5 and TRBJ1-6, with TRBD1 as a possible D gene (6 bases). The V end was cut by 0 bases, the J end by 11 bases, with 14 bases between. Germline V gene sequence: CDR1 MNHEY, CDR2 SVGAGI. CDR3 size: 15 residues. The CDR3 DNA is TGTGCCAGCAGTTACTCGTCTCAGGGGCTCCCACCCCTCCACTTT. As protein: CASSYSSQGLPPLHF.

In this sample, this clonotype turned up many times. The V gene is TRBV7-3, the J gene TRBJ2-3; D is possibly TRBD2 (6 bases). V lost 1 base, J lost 5 bases, and 13 bases lay in between. CDR1 SGHTA and CDR2 FQGTGA come from the germline V gene. The CDR3 has 15 residues. CDR3 protein: CASSLSRGTVDTQYF. CDR3 DNA sequence: TGTGCCAGCAGCTTAAGTCGCGGGACGGTAGATACGCAGTATTTT.

This clonotype was seen only a few times. The chain links TRBV6-6 to TRBJ1-6; D is undetermined. The V and J ends lost 2 bases and 3 bases respectively, with 11 bases between them. From germline, CDR1 is MNHNY and CDR2 SVGAGI (reference sequence). The CDR3 totals 16 residues. CDR3 residues: CASSYGGGIYNSPLHF. As DNA, the CDR3 is TGTGCCAGCAGTTACGGAGGCGGGATCTATAATTCACCCCTCCACTTT.

V and J are TRBV6-4 and TRBJ2-2; no definite D call. CDR1 and CDR2 (germline): MRHNA, SNTAGT. Between the trimmed V and J ends, which lost 4 bases and 4 bases, there was a span of 7 bases. This CDR3 has 13 residues. The CDR3: CASSAMGTGELFF. CDR3 DNA sequence: TGTGCCAGCAGTGCCATGGGCACCGGGGAGCTGTTTTTT.

This clonotype has a handful of counts. The rearrangement joins TRBV19 to TRBJ2-7; D is ambiguous. There are 14 residues in the CDR3. Between the trimmed V and J ends, which lost 5 bases and 6 bases, there was a span of 17 bases. Germline V CDR1 and CDR2: LNHDA, SQIVND (reference sequence). The CDR3 protein is CASSPLVGMGEQYF. The CDR3 region has the DNA TGTGCCAGTAGTCCCCTTGTGGGGATGGGCGAGCAGTACTTC.

This clonotype appeared a few times. V usage is TRBV20-1 and J usage is TRBJ2-6, with a tentative D call TRBD1 (5 bases). CDR3 length: 12 residues. Germline V gene sequence: CDR1 DFQATT, CDR2 SNEGSKA (reference sequence). V was cut by 6 bases and J by 4 bases, with 7 bases left in between. CDR3 coding DNA: TGCAGTGCCAGGGCGGGGGCCAACGTCCTGACTTTC. Amino acids: CSARAGANVLTF.

The table lists this clonotype with a few counts. The chain couples TRBV7-6 to TRBJ2-2; D not certain. CDR3 length equals 13 residues. Germline V gives CDR1 SGHVS, CDR2 FNYEAQ. Trimming stripped 4 bases from V and 5 bases from J, with 8 bases between. CDR3 DNA sequence: TGTGCCAGCAGCTCAGTGGGGACCGGGGAGCTGTTTTTT. Protein product: CASSSVGTGELFF.

This clonotype was detected only a few times. The V and J genes are TRBV18 and TRBJ2-3, with D perhaps matching TRBD2 (6 bases). The CDR3 is made up of 13 amino acids. V gave up 6 bases and J gave up 7 bases, with 14 bases separating them. Germline V CDR1 and CDR2: KGHSH, LQKENI. Written as DNA, the CDR3 is TGTGCCAGCTCCCCTGACGCGGGGAATACGCAGTATTTT. Translated: CASSPDAGNTQYF.

This clonotype was seen repeatedly, ten times or more. The chain combines TRBV29-1 with TRBJ1-1, with D possibly being TRBD1 (5 bases). CDR1 is SQVTM, CDR2 ANQGSEA, per germline. The CDR3 runs 12 residues. V gave up 8 bases and J gave up 6 bases, with 16 bases separating them. CDR3: CSTRDSAAEAFF. DNA of the CDR3: TGCAGCACCCGGGACTCAGCGGCTGAAGCTTTCTTT.

This clonotype has a handful of counts. V and J are TRBV15 and TRBJ1-6; D ambiguous. Germline CDR1 LNHNV, CDR2 YYDKDF (reference sequence). The CDR3 sequence is 14 residues long. Deletions cut 1 base from V and 7 bases from J, with 8 bases between. This CDR3 reads CATSRVGSNSPLHF. The CDR3 DNA is TGTGCCACCAGCAGAGTAGGTTCCAATTCACCCCTCCACTTT.

This clonotype was found many times. V is TRBV29-1 and J is TRBJ1-2; D possibly corresponds to TRBD1 (5 bases). The CDR3 is 16 residues long. Per germline, CDR1 SQVTM and CDR2 ANQGSEA. V gave up 3 bases and J gave up 1 base, with 18 bases separating them. CDR3 DNA sequence: TGCAGCGTTGATCGACCGCAAAGGGGAGATAACTATGGCTACACCTTC. Its protein is CSVDRPQRGDNYGYTF.

The chain links TRBV11-2 to TRBJ1-4; D may be TRBD1 (5 bases). Trimming took off 5 bases at V and 5 bases at J, with 18 bases between the two ends. This CDR3 has 16 amino acids. CDR1 SGHAT and CDR2 FQNNGV come from the germline V gene. In nucleotides, the CDR3 is TGTGCCAGCAGCGACTCCGGGACCACCTACAATGAAAAACTGTTTTTT. Amino acids: CASSDSGTTYNEKLFF.

This clonotype was picked up a small number of times. The chain joins TRBV2 to TRBJ2-2; perhaps TRBD1 as D (6 bases). V was trimmed by 1 base and J by 7 bases, leaving 13 bases between them. The CDR3 is 15 amino acids. Germline V gene sequence: CDR1 SNHLY, CDR2 FYNNEI. The CDR3: CASSEGARGIGELFF. Here the CDR3 DNA reads TGTGCCAGCAGTGAAGGGGCCAGGGGAATCGGGGAGCTGTTTTTT. Based on the CDR3 plus reference TRBV2 and TRBJ2-2, the full variable domain is EPEVTQTPSHQVTQMGQEVILRCVPISNHLYFYWYRQILGQKVEFLVSFYNNEISEKSEIFDDQFSVERPDGSNFTLKIRSTKLEDSAMYFCASSEGARGIGELFFGEGSRLTVL.

This clonotype was counted only a few times. V is TRBV18 and J is TRBJ1-4, with D perhaps matching TRBD1 (5 bases). CDR1 is KGHSH and CDR2 is LQKENI in the germline V gene. V lost 5 bases and J 6 bases, leaving 13 bases between the germline ends. The CDR3 consists of 14 residues. CDR3 sequence (DNA): TGTGCCAGCTCAACCGCGGGGACGGATGAAAAACTGTTTTTT. Translation: CASSTAGTDEKLFF. Supplemented by reference TRBV18 and TRBJ1-4, the full variable domain reads NAGVMQNPRHLVRRRGQEARLRCSPMKGHSHVYWYRQLPEEGLKFMVYLQKENIIDESGMPKERFSAEFPKEGPSILRIQQVVRGDSAAYFCASSTAGTDEKLFFGSGTQLSVL.

The gene calls are TRBV6-1 and TRBJ1-2, with TRBD1 matching 7 bases. The CDR3 loop spans 14 amino acids. Germline V lookup: CDR1 MNHNS, CDR2 SASEGT. V dropped 5 bases and J dropped 3; count of bases not matched to a gene: 6. In nucleotides, the CDR3 is TGTGCCAGCAGTACAGGGGATTTGTACTATGGCTACACCTTC. It codes for CASSTGDLYYGYTF.

The rearrangement links TRBV7-3 to TRBJ2-1; 7 bases match TRBD2. CDR1 and CDR2 from the germline V gene are SGHTA and FQGTGA. The CDR3 extends over 13 amino acids. Germline trimming cut 7 bases from V and 7 bases from J; bases unmatched to any gene: 7. DNA of the CDR3: TGTGCCAGCACCCCAAACGGGGGGAATGAGCAGTTCTTC. It translates to CASTPNGGNEQFF.

V and J are TRBV20-1 and TRBJ2-5; 9 bases line up with TRBD2. Germline V gene data show CDR1 as DFQATT and CDR2 as SNEGSKA (reference sequence). V lost 0 bases, J lost 7 bases, and 9 bases stayed unmatched. The CDR3 length is 15 residues. The DNA of the CDR3 is TGCAGTGCTAGAGAGGGTTTAGCGGGAGTCGGGACCCAGTACTTC. Protein sequence: CSAREGLAGVGTQYF.

The chain has TRBV6-5 and TRBJ2-3; D is unresolved. Trimming removed 2 bases from V and 0 bases from J, with 9 bases in between. The CDR3 has 15 amino acids. Germline values: CDR1 MNHEY, CDR2 SVGAGI. The CDR3 coding sequence is TGTGCCAGCAGTTACGAACAGACGAGCACAGATACGCAGTATTTT. Amino acids: CASSYEQTSTDTQYF.

The table lists this clonotype with many counts. This chain joins TRBV7-2 and TRBJ1-3; TRBD1 might be the D (5 bases). V was shortened by 5 bases and J by 2 bases, with 16 bases between the two germline ends. Per germline, CDR1 SGHTA and CDR2 FQGNSA. This CDR3 comprises 16 residues. CDR3 sequence: CASSTLDSTPGNTIYF. In DNA, the CDR3 is TGTGCCAGCAGCACCCTTGACAGCACGCCTGGAAACACCATATATTTT.

This clonotype was recorded at least ten times. The chain uses TRBV7-2 and TRBJ2-7, with 10 positions matching TRBD1. The CDR3 spans 15 residues. The germline CDR1 and CDR2 sequences are SGHTA and FQGNSA. V shed 3 bases and J 1 base; nucleotides not matched to a gene: 3. CDR3 nucleotide sequence: TGTGCCAGCAGCTTTAGGACAGGGGGATCCTACGAGCAGTACTTC. Its translation is CASSFRTGGSYEQYF. Together with reference TRBV7-2 and TRBJ2-7, the CDR3 gives the full variable domain: GAGVSQSPSNKVTEKGKDVELRCDPISGHTALYWYRQSLGQGLEFLIYFQGNSAPDKSGLPSDRFSAERTGGSVSTLTIQRTQQEDSAVYLCASSFRTGGSYEQYFGPGTRLTVT.

This chain joins TRBV10-3 and TRBJ1-5; D unclear. The CDR3 is 13 amino acids. Germline-derived CDR1 and CDR2 are ENHRY and SYGVKD. Deletions cut 4 bases from V and 0 bases from J, with 4 bases between. CDR3 coding DNA: TGTGCCATCAGTGGTTATAGCAATCAGCCCCAGCATTTT. Translated: CAISGYSNQPQHF.

The chain combines TRBV6-5 with TRBJ2-2; 14 bases align to TRBD2. The length of the CDR3 is 16 residues. Germline V gives CDR1 MNHEY, CDR2 SVGAGI. V lost 4 bases to trimming and J lost 10 bases; unmatched junction nucleotides: 8. This CDR3 reads CASSLGLAGEFVELFF. In nucleotides, the CDR3 is TGTGCCAGCAGTTTGGGACTAGCGGGGGAGTTCGTGGAGCTGTTTTTT.